This is a list of T cell receptor beta chains from one sample in a study of blood T cell repertoires in COVID-19. Method: immunoSEQ multiplex PCR; TCRdb's copy keeps in-frame clones and lacks some. The repertoire includes 160,000 or so clones, around 84% of them detected once, and around a fifth sits in the top ten. Sequencing was performed on peripheral blood. These receptors were obtained from a woman of 80 years or more with acute or convalescent COVID-19. The CDR3 runs from the conserved cysteine through the conserved F or W. A D gene is named only where the DNA matches it firmly. Clone size, where shown, is once, few, many, or a class for clones that have expanded.

clone size: .; D gene: TRBD2; V gene: TRBV18; J gene: TRBJ2-5; CDR3 protein: CASSAGTSGAPGETQYF; CDR3 DNA: TGTGCCAGCTCTGCCGGGACTAGCGGGGCGCCGGGTGAGACCCAGTACTTC
clone size: .; D gene: TRBD2; V gene: TRBV19; J gene: TRBJ2-7; CDR3 protein: CASSGLAGHEQYF; CDR3 DNA: TGTGCCAGTTCAGGACTAGCGGGACACGAGCAGTACTTC
clone size: .; D gene: TRBD1; V gene: TRBV9; J gene: TRBJ2-5; CDR3 protein: CASSGGQGRQETQYF; CDR3 DNA: TGTGCCAGCAGCGGAGGACAGGGTAGGCAAGAGACCCAGTACTTC
clone size: .; D gene: .; V gene: TRBV21-1; J gene: TRBJ1-5; CDR3 protein: CASSKTTGLNQPQHF; CDR3 DNA: TGTGCCAGCAGCAAGACCACAGGGCTCAATCAGCCCCAGCATTTT
clone size: .; D gene: .; V gene: TRBV19; J gene: TRBJ2-7; CDR3 protein: CASSIAAYSYEQYF; CDR3 DNA: TGTGCCAGTAGTATAGCTGCGTACTCCTACGAGCAGTACTTC
clone size: .; D gene: .; V gene: TRBV4-1; J gene: TRBJ2-2; CDR3 protein: CASSPETGRRSGELFF; CDR3 DNA: TGCGCCAGCAGCCCTGAGACAGGGAGGAGATCAGGGGAGCTGTTTTTT
clone size: once; D gene: .; V gene: TRBV4-3; J gene: TRBJ1-2; CDR3 protein: CASSQPGTNYGYTF; CDR3 DNA: TGCGCCAGCAGCCAGCCCGGGACAAATTATGGCTACACCTTC
clone size: .; D gene: TRBD1; V gene: TRBV3-1/TRBV3-2; J gene: TRBJ2-7; CDR3 protein: CASSRSDRGPYEQYF; CDR3 DNA: TGTGCCAGCAGCCGAAGCGACAGGGGGCCTTACGAGCAGTACTTC
clone size: .; D gene: TRBD1; V gene: TRBV12-5; J gene: TRBJ2-5; CDR3 protein: CASGLVRGQTQETQYF; CDR3 DNA: TGTGCTAGTGGTTTGGTACGGGGACAGACTCAAGAGACCCAGTACTTC
clone size: once; D gene: .; V gene: TRBV24-1; J gene: TRBJ1-5; CDR3 protein: CQQFLPRNQPQHF; CDR3 DNA: TGTCAACAGTTTCTCCCCCGCAATCAGCCCCAGCATTTT
clone size: .; D gene: TRBD1; V gene: TRBV10-3; J gene: TRBJ1-4; CDR3 protein: CAISDRQGANEKLFF; CDR3 DNA: TGTGCCATCAGTGATCGTCAGGGGGCTAATGAAAAACTGTTTTTT
clone size: .; D gene: .; V gene: TRBV6-6; J gene: TRBJ1-5; CDR3 protein: CASSSSGGNQPQHF; CDR3 DNA: TGTGCCAGCAGCTCCAGCGGGGGCAATCAGCCCCAGCATTTT
clone size: .; D gene: .; V gene: TRBV27; J gene: TRBJ2-6; CDR3 protein: CASSKPGTIHSGANVLTF; CDR3 DNA: TGTGCCAGCAGTAAACCCGGGACAATACACTCTGGGGCCAACGTCCTGACTTTC
clone size: .; D gene: .; V gene: TRBV28; J gene: TRBJ2-3; CDR3 protein: CASSFPRELGDTQYF; CDR3 DNA: TGTGCCAGCAGTTTCCCCCGGGAGTTGGGGGATACGCAGTATTTT
clone size: .; D gene: .; V gene: TRBV10-3; J gene: TRBJ2-2; CDR3 protein: CAISEGRLAGELFF; CDR3 DNA: TGTGCCATCAGTGAAGGCAGGTTGGCCGGGGAGCTGTTTTTT
clone size: .; D gene: TRBD1; V gene: TRBV4-3; J gene: TRBJ1-2; CDR3 protein: CASSQESTKTGVYGYTF; CDR3 DNA: TGCGCCAGCAGCCAAGAGTCGACAAAGACAGGGGTCTATGGCTACACCTTC
clone size: .; D gene: TRBD2; V gene: TRBV11-2; J gene: TRBJ2-1; CDR3 protein: CASSQGLAGSYNEQFF; CDR3 DNA: TGTGCCAGCAGCCAGGGACTAGCGGGCTCCTACAATGAGCAGTTCTTC
clone size: .; D gene: TRBD1; V gene: TRBV5-4; J gene: TRBJ2-7; CDR3 protein: CASTSGQGAGEQYF; CDR3 DNA: TGTGCCAGCACCTCGGGACAGGGGGCGGGAGAGCAGTACTTC
clone size: .; D gene: TRBD1; V gene: TRBV15; J gene: TRBJ1-3; CDR3 protein: CATSRDSSGNTIYF; CDR3 DNA: TGTGCCACCAGCCGGGACAGCTCTGGAAACACCATATATTTT
clone size: .; D gene: .; V gene: TRBV18; J gene: TRBJ2-4; CDR3 protein: CASSPRDTENIQYF; CDR3 DNA: TGTGCCAGCTCACCACGGGACACCGAAAACATTCAGTACTTC
clone size: .; D gene: .; V gene: TRBV10-3; J gene: TRBJ2-2; CDR3 protein: CAITWDSNTGELFF; CDR3 DNA: TGTGCCATCACGTGGGACTCGAACACCGGGGAGCTGTTTTTT
clone size: .; D gene: TRBD2; V gene: TRBV11-2; J gene: TRBJ2-5; CDR3 protein: CASSFGGETQYF; CDR3 DNA: TGTGCCAGCAGCTTCGGGGGGGAGACCCAGTACTTC
clone size: .; D gene: .; V gene: TRBV20-1; J gene: TRBJ1-1; CDR3 protein: CSASPPLGKRNTEAFF; CDR3 DNA: TGCAGTGCTAGTCCGCCACTCGGGAAAAGGAACACTGAAGCTTTCTTT
clone size: .; D gene: .; V gene: TRBV6-5; J gene: TRBJ1-2; CDR3 protein: CASSSNYGYTF; CDR3 DNA: TGTGCCAGCAGTAGCAACTATGGCTACACCTTC
clone size: .; D gene: .; V gene: TRBV7-9; J gene: TRBJ1-1; CDR3 protein: CASSDRTQMRGTEAFF; CDR3 DNA: TGTGCCAGCAGCGACCGGACCCAAATGAGGGGGACTGAAGCTTTCTTT
clone size: .; D gene: TRBD1; V gene: TRBV6-1; J gene: TRBJ1-6; CDR3 protein: CASSKGQGRSYNSPLHF; CDR3 DNA: TGTGCCAGCAGTAAAGGACAGGGTAGATCCTATAATTCACCCCTCCACTTT
clone size: .; D gene: TRBD1; V gene: TRBV11-2; J gene: TRBJ2-5; CDR3 protein: CASRGQVPLQETQYF; CDR3 DNA: TGTGCCAGCAGGGGACAGGTCCCTCTCCAAGAGACCCAGTACTTC
clone size: .; D gene: TRBD2; V gene: TRBV27; J gene: TRBJ2-2; CDR3 protein: CASRAGTSGLNTGELFF; CDR3 DNA: TGTGCCAGCAGAGCCGGGACTAGCGGGTTGAACACCGGGGAGCTGTTTTTT
clone size: .; D gene: TRBD1; V gene: TRBV29-1; J gene: TRBJ2-7; CDR3 protein: CSGRQGGGYEQYF; CDR3 DNA: TGCAGCGGAAGACAGGGTGGGGGCTACGAGCAGTACTTC
clone size: .; D gene: TRBD2; V gene: TRBV4-1; J gene: TRBJ2-5; CDR3 protein: CASSQGGTSGRETQYF; CDR3 DNA: TGCGCCAGCAGCCAAGGAGGGACTAGCGGGAGAGAGACCCAGTACTTC
clone size: .; D gene: .; V gene: TRBV25-1; J gene: TRBJ2-5; CDR3 protein: CASSEWAETQYF; CDR3 DNA: TGTGCCAGCAGTGAATGGGCGGAGACCCAGTACTTC
clone size: once; D gene: TRBD1; V gene: TRBV27; J gene: TRBJ1-2; CDR3 protein: CATGRGRGDYGYTF; CDR3 DNA: TGTGCCACCGGCAGGGGGCGCGGGGATTATGGCTACACCTTC
clone size: .; D gene: TRBD2; V gene: TRBV4-2; J gene: TRBJ2-1; CDR3 protein: CASSQLAGALNEQFF; CDR3 DNA: TGTGCCAGCAGCCAACTAGCGGGAGCGTTGAATGAGCAGTTCTTC
clone size: .; D gene: .; V gene: TRBV6-2/TRBV6-3; J gene: TRBJ2-4; CDR3 protein: CASSYLGLFQYF; CDR3 DNA: TGTGCCAGCAGTTACTTGGGACTCTTTCAGTACTTC
clone size: .; D gene: TRBD1; V gene: TRBV5-3; J gene: TRBJ1-1; CDR3 protein: CARSFVPRGRNTEAFF; CDR3 DNA: TGTGCCAGAAGCTTCGTTCCCAGGGGGAGAAACACTGAAGCTTTCTTT
clone size: .; D gene: TRBD1; V gene: TRBV7-9; J gene: TRBJ1-2; CDR3 protein: CASSLGPGGVNGYTF; CDR3 DNA: TGTGCCAGCAGCTTAGGCCCAGGGGGCGTGAATGGCTACACCTTC
clone size: .; D gene: TRBD1; V gene: TRBV11-2; J gene: TRBJ1-1; CDR3 protein: CASSPRQGVISFF; CDR3 DNA: TGTGCCAGCAGCCCCCGACAGGGGGTTATATCTTTCTTT
clone size: .; D gene: TRBD1; V gene: TRBV19; J gene: TRBJ1-4; CDR3 protein: CASSTHRGVGKLFF; CDR3 DNA: TGTGCCAGTAGTACGCACAGGGGAGTCGGGAAACTGTTTTTT
clone size: .; D gene: .; V gene: TRBV2; J gene: TRBJ2-1; CDR3 protein: CASNPTIRGQFF; CDR3 DNA: TGTGCCAGCAATCCTACAATTCGCGGGCAGTTCTTC
clone size: .; D gene: .; V gene: TRBV12-5; J gene: TRBJ1-1; CDR3 protein: CASATQGSKTEAFF; CDR3 DNA: TGTGCTAGTGCCACCCAGGGAAGTAAAACTGAAGCTTTCTTT
clone size: .; D gene: TRBD1; V gene: TRBV6-5; J gene: TRBJ1-1; CDR3 protein: CASSYGDRGLAEAFF; CDR3 DNA: TGTGCCAGCAGTTACGGAGACAGGGGGCTCGCTGAAGCTTTCTTT
clone size: .; D gene: TRBD2; V gene: TRBV27; J gene: TRBJ2-7; CDR3 protein: CASTFGLAGLYSYEQYF; CDR3 DNA: TGTGCCAGCACCTTTGGACTAGCGGGGCTGTACTCCTACGAGCAGTACTTC
clone size: .; D gene: TRBD1; V gene: TRBV5-5; J gene: TRBJ2-2; CDR3 protein: CASSPIKQGAATGELFF; CDR3 DNA: TGTGCCAGCAGCCCGATCAAACAGGGGGCGGCCACCGGGGAGCTGTTTTTT
clone size: .; D gene: TRBD1; V gene: TRBV10-3; J gene: TRBJ1-1; CDR3 protein: CAISGNRGPTEAFF; CDR3 DNA: TGTGCCATCAGTGGGAACAGGGGGCCCACTGAAGCTTTCTTT
clone size: .; D gene: TRBD1; V gene: TRBV6-5; J gene: TRBJ1-6; CDR3 protein: CASSYQRTGAGSPLHF; CDR3 DNA: TGTGCCAGCAGTTACCAAAGGACAGGGGCAGGGTCACCCCTCCACTTT
clone size: .; D gene: .; V gene: TRBV3-1/TRBV3-2; J gene: TRBJ1-2; CDR3 protein: CASSQYTISGYTF; CDR3 DNA: TGTGCCAGCAGCCAATACACGATCTCTGGCTACACCTTC
clone size: .; D gene: .; V gene: TRBV6-5; J gene: TRBJ1-4; CDR3 protein: CASQLNPNEKLFF; CDR3 DNA: TGTGCCAGTCAGTTAAACCCTAATGAAAAACTGTTTTTT
clone size: .; D gene: TRBD1; V gene: TRBV2; J gene: TRBJ2-2; CDR3 protein: CASKAQGAGTGELFF; CDR3 DNA: TGTGCCAGCAAAGCACAGGGGGCTGGCACCGGGGAGCTGTTTTTT